A single sample is the source of the 29 T cell receptor beta chains below, sequenced in a study of neoadjuvant nivolumab and ipilimumab in lung cancer. Profiled with immunoSEQ multiplex PCR; TCRdb holds only in-frame clones, not every one. The data show 10,000 to 15,000 clones, with under 70% seen just once and about 25% held by the top ten. This specimen was peripheral blood, taken after neoadjuvant nivolumab, alone or with ipilimumab, at or shortly before surgery. The receptors here all came from an adult with non-small cell lung cancer.

The chain is built from TRBV30 and TRBJ2-7; the D gene is possibly TRBD2 (6 bases). The CDR3 is 18 residues long. The V gene's germline CDR1 is GTSNPN and CDR2 SVGIG (reference sequence). The V end lost 4 bases, the J end lost 3 bases, and 28 bases lay between the germline ends. The CDR3 reads CAWIDRVSSRQGGYEQYF. CDR3 bases: TGTGCCTGGATAGATCGGGTCTCGTCTAGGCAGGGAGGCTACGAGCAGTACTTC.

The CDR3 loop is CAIRDGSGNGYTF. In nucleotides, the CDR3 is TGTGCCATCAGGGATGGATCGGGGAATGGCTACACCTTC. The genes are TRBV10-3 and TRBJ1-2; no clear D gene. Trimming pared 6 bases from V and 6 bases from J, leaving 14 bases between. The CDR3 sequence is 13 residues long. Germline loops: CDR1 ENHRY, CDR2 SYGVKD.

The sample holds one count of this clone. The rearrangement links TRBV14 to TRBJ2-4, with 10 nucleotides matching TRBD1. The germline CDR1 and CDR2 sequences are SGHDN and FVKESK. This CDR3 is built from 16 residues. With V trimmed by 3 bases and J by 5 bases, 7 bases remained unmatched. The CDR3 coding sequence is TGTGCCAGCAGCCAGCTTTTAGGGACAGGGGAAAACATTCAGTACTTC. As protein: CASSQLLGTGENIQYF.

CDR3 coding DNA: TGTGCCAGCTCACCACAGACTAGTTCTACCTACAATGAGCAGTTCTTC. Protein sequence: CASSPQTSSTYNEQFF. This sequence joins TRBV18 and TRBJ2-1, with a tentative D call TRBD2 (6 bases). CDR3 length: 16 residues. Germline CDR1 reads KGHSH; CDR2 reads LQKENI. V was cut by 1 base and J by 2 bases, with 12 bases left in between.

The genes are TRBV30 and TRBJ2-1; D might be TRBD1 or TRBD2, each matching 5 bases. Germline lookup yields CDR1 GTSNPN and CDR2 SVGIG (reference sequence). V lost 3 bases and J 5 bases, leaving 11 bases between the germline ends. The CDR3 is 13 amino acids. The CDR3 here is CAWSWGPNNEQFF. The CDR3 DNA reads TGTGCCTGGAGCTGGGGACCCAACAATGAGCAGTTCTTC.

The J gene is TRBJ2-6, the V gene TRBV7-9; D gene uncertain. V was shortened by 6 bases and J by 4 bases, with 16 bases between the two germline ends. CDR1 SEHNR and CDR2 FQNEAQ come from the germline V gene (reference sequence). The CDR3 runs to 16 residues. As DNA, the CDR3 is TGTGCCAGCAGTCCCGAAGGCGGTTACGGGGCCAACGTCCTGACTTTC. Protein: CASSPEGGYGANVLTF.

The chain joins TRBV5-1 to TRBJ2-7; 8 positions agree with TRBD1. With 0 bases clipped from V and 7 bases from J, the junction kept 9 bases outside the gene matches. Germline lookup yields CDR1 SGHRS and CDR2 YFSETQ. This CDR3 has 15 amino acids. This chain's CDR3 is CASSLAWQGAREQYF. CDR3 bases: TGCGCCAGCAGCTTGGCTTGGCAGGGGGCGCGGGAGCAGTACTTC.

This clone is medium-sized (0.01 to 0.1%) by share. The CDR3: CASSLVQGTYEQYF. CDR3 coding DNA: TGTGCCAGCAGCTTAGTACAGGGGACCTACGAGCAGTACTTC. The chain couples TRBV7-9 to TRBJ2-7; 7 bases are shared with TRBD1. Germline V CDR1 and CDR2: SEHNR, FQNEAQ (reference sequence). Trimming removed 1 base from V and 2 bases from J; junction bases left unmatched: 2. The CDR3 is made up of 14 amino acids.

This chain links TRBV30 with TRBJ1-2; D perhaps matches TRBD1 (6 bases). V dropped 2 bases and J dropped 8 bases, with 21 bases sitting between them. The CDR3 is 15 residues long. The germline V gene encodes CDR1 GTSNPN and CDR2 SVGIG (reference sequence). The DNA of the CDR3 is TGTGCCTGGAGTCCACTCCCACCGGGACAAACCGGCTACACCTTC. The encoded protein is CAWSPLPPGQTGYTF.

The CDR3 reads CASSPDRGSTEAFF. The DNA for the CDR3 is TGTGCCAGCTCACCAGACAGGGGTAGCACTGAAGCTTTCTTT. This chain uses TRBV18 with TRBJ1-1, with 8 bases lining up with TRBD1. CDR3 length: 14 residues. CDR1 and CDR2 from the germline V gene are KGHSH and LQKENI. With 2 bases clipped from V and 4 bases from J, the junction kept 3 bases outside the gene matches.

This sequence joins TRBV5-5 and TRBJ2-5; D perhaps matches TRBD1 (5 bases). Looked up from germline, CDR1 is SGHKS and CDR2 is YYEKEE (reference sequence). This CDR3 comprises 13 residues. The V and J ends lost 2 bases and 5 bases respectively, with 10 bases between them. CDR3 loop: CASSFRAVETQYF. CDR3 nucleotide sequence: TGTGCCAGCAGCTTCAGGGCTGTGGAGACCCAGTACTTC.

The rearrangement links TRBV18 to TRBJ2-7; 10 nucleotides align to TRBD2. Germline V gene sequence: CDR1 KGHSH, CDR2 LQKENI. Trimming cost V 4 bases and J 4 bases; bases outside gene matches: 4. The CDR3 spans 14 residues. The CDR3: CASSRPGLAYEQYF. The CDR3 DNA reads as TGTGCCAGCTCACGTCCGGGACTAGCGTACGAGCAGTACTTC.

The DNA for the CDR3 is TGTGCCAGCAGCCGGGGGATGGAAGGCTACGAGCAGTACTTC. Protein product: CASSRGMEGYEQYF. The J gene is TRBJ2-7, the V gene TRBV7-8; perhaps TRBD2 as D (6 bases). In germline, CDR1 is SGHVS, CDR2 FQNEAQ. The CDR3 is 14 amino acids. V was pared by 5 bases and J by 3 bases, with 14 bases between.

This chain connects TRBV9 to TRBJ2-7; maybe TRBD1 (5 bases). There are 15 residues in the CDR3. Trimming removed 0 bases at V and 4 bases at J, with 14 bases between. The germline CDR1 and CDR2 sequences are SGDLS and YYNGEE. CDR3 residues: CASSVEAAPGYEQYF. The CDR3, as DNA: TGTGCCAGCAGCGTAGAGGCAGCCCCAGGGTACGAGCAGTACTTC.

CDR3 nucleotides: TGTGCCAGCAGCTTGCTTCGAAACTTGTACCAAGAGACCCAGTACTTC. Encoded protein: CASSLLRNLYQETQYF. The chain uses TRBV5-6 and TRBJ2-5; D call uncertain. The CDR3 runs to 16 residues. V lost 1 base and J lost 0, with 13 bases in between. Germline assignment: CDR1 SGHDT and CDR2 YYEEEE.

The CDR3 bases are TGTGCCTGGAGTGTACCCGAGCAGTGGGGCACAGATACGCAGTATTTT. Protein product: CAWSVPEQWGTDTQYF. V is TRBV30 and J is TRBJ2-3; unclear D gene. The CDR3 is 16 amino acids. The V end lost 0 bases, the J end lost 1 base, and 14 bases lay between the germline ends. Germline values: CDR1 GTSNPN, CDR2 SVGIG (reference sequence).

The V call is TRBV7-2, the J call TRBJ2-5, with 10 bases aligning to TRBD2. The germline V gene encodes CDR1 SGHTA and CDR2 FQGNSA. Trimming at V came to 2 bases and at J to 5 bases, leaving 8 bases not matched to a gene. The CDR3 spans 16 residues. The CDR3 nucleotides are TGTGCCAGCAGCTTAAGGCTAGCGGGAGTTGGGGAGACCCAGTACTTC. It translates to CASSLRLAGVGETQYF.

The chain uses TRBV7-9 and TRBJ2-7; 12 nucleotides agree with TRBD2. Germline V lookup: CDR1 SEHNR, CDR2 FQNEAQ (reference sequence). The CDR3 is 16 residues long. V trimming: 5 bases; J trimming: 5 bases; junction bases outside the gene matches: 10. The CDR3, as DNA: TGTGCCAGCAGCGCAGCACTAGCGGGAGGATGGGACGAGCAGTACTTC. This sequence encodes CASSAALAGGWDEQYF. Full variable domain (remainder filled in from reference TRBV7-9 and TRBJ2-7): DTGVSQNPRHKITKRGQNVTFRCDPISEHNRLYWYRQTLGQGPEFLTYFQNEAQLEKSRLLSDRFSAERPKGSFSTLEIQRTEQGDSAMYLCASSAALAGGWDEQYFGPGTRLTVT.

V is TRBV5-1 and J is TRBJ1-1; tentative D call: TRBD1 (6 bases). V lost 1 base, J lost 0 bases, and 13 bases lay in between. From germline, CDR1 is SGHRS and CDR2 YFSETQ. There are 16 residues in the CDR3. CDR3 DNA sequence: TGCGCCAGCAGCTTGCACAACACAGGGTTGAACACTGAAGCTTTCTTT. Protein sequence: CASSLHNTGLNTEAFF. Complete variable domain (other parts from reference TRBV5-1 and TRBJ1-1): KAGVTQTPRYLIKTRGQQVTLSCSPISGHRSVSWYQQTPGQGLQFLFEYFSETQRNKGNFPGRFSGRQFSNSRSEMNVSTLELGDSALYLCASSLHNTGLNTEAFFGQGTRLTVV.

The V gene is TRBV30, the J gene TRBJ1-1, with D perhaps matching TRBD1 (5 bases). Trimming took off 8 bases at V and 7 bases at J, with 17 bases between the two ends. The CDR3 totals 12 residues. Per germline, CDR1 GTSNPN and CDR2 SVGIG (reference sequence). CDR3 DNA: TGTGCCCCCCGACAGCAGTTTAATGAAGCTTTCTTT. It codes for CAPRQQFNEAFF. The variable domain in full, completed from reference TRBV30 and TRBJ1-1, reads SQTIHQWPATLVQPVGSPLSLECTVEGTSNPNLYWYRQAAGRGLQLLFYSVGIGQISSEVPQNLSASRPQDRQFILSSKKLLLSDSGFYLCAPRQQFNEAFFGQGTRLTVV.

The V and J genes are TRBV7-9 and TRBJ1-1; tentative D call: TRBD1 (5 bases). Deletions cut 2 bases from V and 5 bases from J, with 9 bases between. From germline, CDR1 is SEHNR and CDR2 FQNEAQ (reference sequence). This CDR3 is 13 amino acids long. The CDR3 sequence: CASSLFEGTEAFF. CDR3 DNA: TGTGCCAGCAGCTTATTCGAGGGGACTGAAGCTTTCTTT.

The chain employs TRBV4-2 and TRBJ1-2; 7 positions agree with TRBD1. V was clipped by 0 bases and J by 6 bases; unmatched bases: 4. This CDR3 is built from 14 residues. Looked up from germline, CDR1 is LGHNA and CDR2 is YNFKEQ. The CDR3 nucleotides read TGTGCCAGCAGCCAAGATAGGGGGCAAAATGGCTACACCTTC. Its translation: CASSQDRGQNGYTF.

The rearrangement uses TRBV5-1 and TRBJ2-1; TRBD2 matches 12 bases. The CDR3 is 15 residues long. Germline-derived CDR1 and CDR2 are SGHRS and YFSETQ. Trimming at V came to 5 bases and at J to 8 bases, leaving 8 bases not matched to a gene. Here the CDR3 DNA reads TGCGCCAGCAGAGGACTAGCGGGAAAGGTTGATGAGCAGTTCTTC. It codes for CASRGLAGKVDEQFF.

The chain uses TRBV12-5 and TRBJ1-2; D not resolved. The CDR3 sequence is 12 residues long. In germline, CDR1 is LGHNT, CDR2 FRNRAP. V was trimmed by 6 bases and J by 2 bases, leaving 7 bases between them. This chain's CDR3 is CASGFRNYGYTF. DNA for the CDR3: TGTGCTAGTGGGTTCCGGAACTATGGCTACACCTTC.

The chain is built from TRBV7-9 and TRBJ2-2, with 8 bases identical to TRBD1. There are 16 residues in the CDR3. V gave up 5 bases and J gave up 8 bases; unmatched junction bases: 13. CDR1 is SEHNR, CDR2 FQNEAQ, per germline (reference sequence). CDR3 in amino acids: CASSAGQALMGGELFF. CDR3 nucleotide sequence: TGTGCCAGCAGCGCGGGACAGGCCTTAATGGGTGGGGAGCTGTTTTTT.

This chain joins TRBV5-1 and TRBJ1-1; no firm D call. Between the trimmed V and J ends, which lost 5 bases and 1 base, there was a span of 9 bases. The CDR3 sequence is 13 residues long. Per germline, CDR1 SGHRS and CDR2 YFSETQ. CDR3 in DNA: TGCGCCAGCAGAAGGGTAGAGAACACTGAAGCTTTCTTT. The encoded protein is CASRRVENTEAFF.

This clone has only one observation. The chain is built from TRBV4-1 and TRBJ1-1; D gene unclear. The CDR3 has 13 amino acids. Germline assignment: CDR1 MGHRA and CDR2 YSYEKL. V was shortened by 4 bases and J by 7 bases, with 13 bases between the two germline ends. In DNA form, the CDR3 reads TGCGCCAGCAGCCCTCAAGGGTTGATTGAAGCTTTCTTT. Translation: CASSPQGLIEAFF.

The CDR3 region is CASSPRLAGRETQYF. Written as DNA, the CDR3 is TGTGCCAGCAGCCCACGACTAGCGGGTAGGGAGACCCAGTACTTC. J is TRBJ2-5 and V is TRBV11-3; TRBD2 aligns across 10 bases. The ends lost 5 bases at V and 5 bases at J; junction bases unmatched: 8. The CDR3 is 15 amino acids. The V gene's germline CDR1 is SGHNT and CDR2 YENEEA.

The J gene is TRBJ2-7, the V gene TRBV5-5; perhaps TRBD2 as D (5 bases). CDR1 and CDR2 from the germline V gene are SGHKS and YYEKEE (reference sequence). V lost 1 base and J lost 7, with 15 bases in between. This CDR3 has 14 amino acids. The CDR3, as DNA: TGTGCCAGCAGCTTGCGTGGGAGCCTGCGGGAGCAGTACTTC. This gives the protein CASSLRGSLREQYF.